The rows below give T cell receptor beta chains drawn from one sample of a study of T cells in Graves' hyperthyroidism and ophthalmopathy. TCRdb re-called the multiplex PCR reads through MiXCR, storing one row per CDR3 protein. The profile shows roughly 500,000 distinct CDR3 sequences, approximately 48% of them singletons. Sequenced input: peripheral blood or thyroid tissue (not recorded which). The receptors shown here come from an adult woman with Graves' disease, either hyperthyroidism or ophthalmopathy (not recorded which). The CDR3 runs from the conserved cysteine through the conserved F or W. D genes are given only for firm matches. Size tells how often a clone was seen (once, few, many) or the class of an expanded clone, and some rows leave it out.

j_gene: TRBJ2-5; v_gene: TRBV7-6; abundance: -; d_gene: -; CDR3aa: CASSLAGIGPQETQYF; CDR3nt: TGTGCCAGCAGCTTAGCAGGGATCGGACCCCAAGAGACCCAGTACTTC
j_gene: TRBJ2-7; v_gene: TRBV29-1; abundance: -; d_gene: TRBD2; CDR3aa: CSVELAGDLGSSYEQYF; CDR3nt: TGCAGCGTTGAACTAGCGGGAGATTTGGGGAGCTCCTACGAGCAGTACTTC
j_gene: TRBJ1-1; v_gene: TRBV7-2; abundance: -; d_gene: -; CDR3aa: CASSLERDFVAEAFF; CDR3nt: TGCGCCAGCAGCTTGGAACGGGACTTTGTGGCTGAAGCTTTCTTT
j_gene: TRBJ2-2; v_gene: TRBV14; abundance: -; d_gene: -; CDR3aa: CASSQRLRGTGELFF; CDR3nt: TGTGCCAGCAGCCAAAGGTTGAGGGGTACCGGGGAGCTGTTTTTT
j_gene: TRBJ1-3; v_gene: TRBV2; abundance: few; d_gene: -; CDR3aa: CASVATPSGNTIYF; CDR3nt: TGTGCCAGCGTGGCCACTCCCTCTGGAAACACCATATATTTT
j_gene: TRBJ1-5; v_gene: TRBV30; abundance: once; d_gene: TRBD1; CDR3aa: CAWSGQGDQPQHF; CDR3nt: TGTGCCTGGAGTGGACAGGGAGATCAGCCCCAGCATTTT
j_gene: TRBJ2-7; v_gene: TRBV29-1; abundance: -; d_gene: -; CDR3aa: CSLGAGGFYEQYF; CDR3nt: TGCAGCTTAGGGGCGGGTGGTTTCTACGAGCAGTACTTC
j_gene: TRBJ2-7; v_gene: TRBV5-1; abundance: -; d_gene: TRBD1; CDR3aa: CASSPSVGQGRYEQYF; CDR3nt: TGCGCCAGCAGCCCCTCTGTGGGACAGGGTCGCTACGAGCAGTACTTC
j_gene: TRBJ2-7; v_gene: TRBV7-3; abundance: many; d_gene: -; CDR3aa: CASSLGGGLGEQYF; CDR3nt: TGTGCCAGCAGCTTAGGGGGAGGATTGGGCGAGCAGTACTTC
j_gene: TRBJ1-6; v_gene: TRBV5-1; abundance: -; d_gene: -; CDR3aa: CASSIRQVGYNSPLHF; CDR3nt: TGCGCCAGCAGCATCCGACAGGTTGGCTATAATTCACCCCTCCACTTT
j_gene: TRBJ2-5; v_gene: TRBV4-2; abundance: few; d_gene: TRBD2; CDR3aa: CASSQAPSGSQETQYF; CDR3nt: TGTGCCAGCAGCCAAGCCCCTAGCGGGAGCCAAGAGACCCAGTACTTC
j_gene: TRBJ2-5; v_gene: TRBV20-1; abundance: -; d_gene: TRBD2; CDR3aa: CSAPEGRAETQYF; CDR3nt: TGCAGTGCGCCGGAGGGGAGGGCAGAGACCCAGTACTTC
j_gene: TRBJ1-1; v_gene: TRBV7-9; abundance: few; d_gene: TRBD1; CDR3aa: CASSRQVTGVTEAFF; CDR3nt: TGTGCCAGCAGCCGACAAGTAACAGGGGTAACTGAAGCTTTCTTT
j_gene: TRBJ1-1; v_gene: TRBV14; abundance: -; d_gene: TRBD1; CDR3aa: CASSLDRGWTEAFF; CDR3nt: TGTGCCAGCAGCCTCGACAGGGGATGGACTGAAGCTTTCTTT
j_gene: TRBJ2-5; v_gene: TRBV20-1; abundance: -; d_gene: TRBD2; CDR3aa: CSARELAGEAETQYF; CDR3nt: TGCAGTGCTAGAGAGCTCGCGGGGGAGGCAGAGACCCAGTACTTC
j_gene: TRBJ2-2; v_gene: TRBV7-2; abundance: many; d_gene: -; CDR3aa: CASSLVEGGGELFF; CDR3nt: TGTGCCAGCAGCTTAGTCGAGGGGGGCGGGGAGCTGTTTTTT
j_gene: TRBJ2-7; v_gene: TRBV10-3; abundance: -; d_gene: TRBD2; CDR3aa: CAISESGKTYEQYF; CDR3nt: TGTGCCATCAGCGAAAGCGGGAAAACCTACGAGCAGTACTTC
j_gene: TRBJ1-2; v_gene: TRBV7-2; abundance: -; d_gene: -; CDR3aa: CASSFRRGGGRGTNYGYTF; CDR3nt: TGTGCCAGCAGCTTTCGGAGGGGGGGGGGCCGGGGGACTAACTATGGCTACACCTTC
j_gene: TRBJ1-2; v_gene: TRBV14; abundance: -; d_gene: -; CDR3aa: CASSQATAGYTF; CDR3nt: TGTGCCAGCAGCCAAGCAACGGCTGGCTACACCTTC
j_gene: TRBJ1-4; v_gene: TRBV20-1; abundance: many; d_gene: TRBD1; CDR3aa: CSARRDREFGKLFF; CDR3nt: TGCAGTGCTCGACGGGACAGGGAATTTGGAAAACTGTTTTTT
j_gene: TRBJ1-2; v_gene: TRBV4-3; abundance: -; d_gene: -; CDR3aa: CASSFPGSGYTF; CDR3nt: TGCGCCAGCAGCTTCCCAGGGTCTGGCTACACCTTC
j_gene: TRBJ1-5; v_gene: TRBV7-2; abundance: many; d_gene: -; CDR3aa: CASSYPGSQPQHF; CDR3nt: TGTGCCAGCAGCTACCCGGGAAGCCAGCCCCAGCATTTT